This T cell receptor beta chain was documented in a study of blood T cell repertoires in COVID-19. Looking at the study overall: Researchers got acute and convalescent COVID-19 samples from the United States, Italy and Spain. PBMCs, B-cell-depleted T cells, or T cells were the source of the cDNA or gDNA that made up the material.

As originally analysed: Researchers report that nucleated cell counts were estimated from reference gene primer amplification. Assay: immunoSEQ multiplex PCR; the TCRdb copy retains only in-frame clones and omits some. V and J calls and clone size are as listed in that table; D and trimming were resolved from the DNA. The sample holds about 240,000 clones, approximately 86% seen once. The CDR3 is made up of 14 amino acids. Germline V CDR1 and CDR2: MNHEY, SMNVEV (reference sequence). V lost 5 bases and J lost 6, with 17 bases in between. The V and J genes are TRBV27 and TRBJ2-7, with D unresolved. Sequencing input: peripheral blood. The receptor was isolated from a woman in her twenties or thirties who had recovered from COVID-19. CDR3 sequence reads: CASSPFFGVSEQYF. The DNA of the CDR3 is TGTGCCAGCAGTCCCTTTTTTGGAGTCTCCGAGCAGTACTTC.